This TCR beta chain was observed in a study of T cell responses to AZD1222 COVID-19 vaccine. Findings of the study overall: CD4 TCRs associated with vaccination spanned spike, dominating at 160-218 and 743-854. At baseline, seropositivity was found in only 5 to 7 AZD1222 recipients.

This table comes from immunoSEQ multiplex PCR, and its TCRdb copy is limited to in-frame clones, with some not included. The data contain about 81,000 clones, around 90% of them singletons. V was trimmed by 3 bases and J by 3 bases, leaving 12 bases between them. CDR3 length equals 13 residues. Germline lookup yields CDR1 SQVTM and CDR2 ANQGSEA. In the case of this clone: The antigen is not known.

This sequence originates from an adult who received the AZD1222 COVID-19 vaccine. V is TRBV29-1 and J is TRBJ2-7; D is perhaps TRBD1 (5 bases). The sequencing used peripheral blood, collected 28 days after the second AZD1222 dose. The CDR3 sequence: CSVEGQTNYEQYF. The CDR3 DNA is TGCAGCGTTGAGGGGCAAACCAACTACGAGCAGTACTTC.